These 9 T cell receptor beta chains originate from one sample sequenced in a study of CD8 T cells in ankylosing spondylitis. Findings and limits, study-wide: What seemed typical of ankylosing spondylitis blood was a TCR beta motif built from roughly 8 highly homologous variants.

MiXCR, applied by TCRdb to the 5' RACE reads, yields one record per CDR3 protein. This sample carries 130,000 or so distinct CDR3 sequences, about 15% of them seen once, and the ten largest clones take 30% to 35%. Their target antigens are unknown. The source material was blood, either unsorted or a sorted T cell fraction (not recorded which). All receptors come from a male donor with ankylosing spondylitis.

A few counts support this clonotype. The chain is built from TRBV4-1 and TRBJ2-1; TRBD1 might be the D (6 bases). CDR3 length equals 15 residues. V was pared by 0 bases and J by 3 bases, with 9 bases between. The germline V gene encodes CDR1 MGHRA and CDR2 YSYEKL. The CDR3: CASSQDGTNYNEQFF. CDR3 nucleotides: TGCGCCAGCAGCCAAGACGGGACAAACTACAATGAGCAGTTCTTC.

The chain combines TRBV9 with TRBJ2-3; D perhaps matches TRBD2 (6 bases). The V end was cut by 3 bases, the J end by 2 bases, with 13 bases between. CDR1 SGDLS and CDR2 YYNGEE come from the germline V gene. This CDR3 is built from 15 residues. CDR3 nucleotides: TGTGCCAGCAGCGGTGGGGACTCCTACACAGATACGCAGTATTTT. Its translation: CASSGGDSYTDTQYF.

This clonotype came up many times. This chain connects TRBV4-1 to TRBJ2-1; D ambiguous. The V gene's germline CDR1 is MGHRA and CDR2 YSYEKL. V lost 7 bases, J lost 7 bases, and 8 bases lay in between. The CDR3 has 11 amino acids. The CDR3 DNA follows: TGCGCCAGCACTGGCGGAAATGAGCAGTTCTTC. It yields the protein CASTGGNEQFF.

In this sample, this clonotype turned up a few times. V is TRBV29-1 and J is TRBJ2-5, with 7 bases that match TRBD1. The V gene's germline CDR1 is SQVTM and CDR2 ANQGSEA. The CDR3 consists of 14 residues. Trimming took 2 bases from V and 5 from J; bases not matched to a gene: 8. For the CDR3, the DNA is TGCAGCGTTGAATACCCAGGGGACAGTGAGACCCAGTACTTC. Protein product: CSVEYPGDSETQYF. The full variable domain, with the rest looked up from reference TRBV29-1 and TRBJ2-5, is SAVISQKPSRDICQRGTSLTIQCQVDSQVTMMFWYRQQPGQSLTLIATANQGSEATYESGFVIDKFPISRPNLTFSTLTVSNMSPEDSSIYLCSVEYPGDSETQYFGPGTRLLVL.

The chain recombines TRBV6-5 with TRBJ2-5; 12 bases line up with TRBD1. The CDR3 spans 15 residues. The germline V gene encodes CDR1 MNHEY and CDR2 SVGAGI. Trimming at V came to 5 bases and at J to 5 bases, leaving 6 bases not matched to a gene. This CDR3 reads CASSNRDRGLETQYF. The CDR3 coding sequence is TGTGCCAGCAGTAACAGGGACAGGGGGCTGGAGACCCAGTACTTC.

This clonotype was seen many times. Here the CDR3 DNA reads TGTGCCAGCAGCGAATCCTTCCCAAAGCGTTTGGGGGCTTTCTTT. Residues: CASSESFPKRLGAFF. The rearrangement uses TRBV2 and TRBJ1-1; no firm D call. Trimming removed 6 bases from V and 11 bases from J, with 25 bases in between. CDR3 length: 15 residues. Germline CDR1 SNHLY, CDR2 FYNNEI.

This clonotype was counted only a few times. This chain links TRBV9 with TRBJ2-2; possible D gene TRBD2, 6 bases. Trimming stripped 0 bases from V and 6 bases from J, with 15 bases between. From germline, CDR1 is SGDLS and CDR2 YYNGEE. This CDR3 is 16 amino acids long. The CDR3 DNA reads TGTGCCAGCAGCGTAGGTGGAGGGAAGAGGGCCGGGGAGCTGTTTTTT. Protein sequence: CASSVGGGKRAGELFF.

This clonotype was seen a few times. The chain has TRBV5-1 and TRBJ1-2; D is undetermined. Deletions cut 5 bases from V and 6 bases from J, with 14 bases between. CDR3 length: 13 residues. The germline V gene encodes CDR1 SGHRS and CDR2 YFSETQ. DNA for the CDR3: TGCGCCAGCAGTCATTGGGAAAGCGATGGCTACACCTTC. Translated, it gives CASSHWESDGYTF. Variable domain in full (rest from reference TRBV5-1 and TRBJ1-2): KAGVTQTPRYLIKTRGQQVTLSCSPISGHRSVSWYQQTPGQGLQFLFEYFSETQRNKGNFPGRFSGRQFSNSRSEMNVSTLELGDSALYLCASSHWESDGYTFGSGTRLTVV.

This clonotype was observed a few times. The chain is built from TRBV2 and TRBJ2-5; 9 nucleotides align to TRBD1. The CDR3 extends over 15 amino acids. Germline V gene sequence: CDR1 SNHLY, CDR2 FYNNEI. V dropped 5 bases and J dropped 5; count of bases not matched to a gene: 9. The CDR3: CASSIWTGVFETQYF. DNA for the CDR3: TGTGCCAGCAGTATCTGGACAGGGGTTTTCGAGACCCAGTACTTC.